This T cell receptor beta chain emerged from a study of T cells in Graves' hyperthyroidism and ophthalmopathy. Diagnostic assessment was based on clinical symptoms, serum thyroxine and TRAb, thyroid ultrasound and orbital computed tomography. Amplified TCR beta CDR3 regions came from RNA transcripts. Primed by the HTBI set, a first-round RT-PCR was run on the TCR CDR3. One entry per CDR3 protein results from TCRdb running MiXCR on the multiplex PCR reads. The table has 550,000 to 800,000 distinct CDR3 sequences, about 15% seen once. The germline V and J ends were trimmed by 7 bases and 5 bases, with 8 bases remaining between them. The CDR3 covers 11 residues. This clonotype was counted between two and nine times. This clone may be a read error of a much larger clone one base away.

The rearrangement links TRBV12-3 or TRBV12-4 to TRBJ2-5; D perhaps matches TRBD2 (5 bases). The source material was blood. This receptor was identified in a man aged 18 to 35 with Graves' hyperthyroidism. This chain's CDR3 is CASTTGETQYF. The CDR3 DNA follows: TGTGCCAGCACTACGGGGGAGACCCAGTACTTC.